These 12 T cell receptor beta chains were sequenced from one sample in a study of blood T cell repertoires in COVID-19. Clones were sequenced by immunoSEQ multiplex PCR, and TCRdb holds only the in-frame ones, with some missing. The top ten clones hold 1.5% of a sample with about 140,000 clones, about 86% of them seen once. The sequenced material came from peripheral blood. The receptor source for this set is a woman aged 55-70 years with acute or convalescent COVID-19.

The chain joins TRBV7-2 to TRBJ1-5; no firm D call. The CDR3 loop spans 15 amino acids. V lost 1 base to trimming and J lost 3 bases, with 10 bases between them. Germline assignment: CDR1 SGHTA and CDR2 FQGNSA. DNA of the CDR3: TGTGCCAGCAGCTTAGAATTCAATCCCAATCAGCCCCAGCATTTT. It is translated as CASSLEFNPNQPQHF. The complete variable domain, with remaining parts taken from reference TRBV7-2 and TRBJ1-5, reads GAGVSQSPSNKVTEKGKDVELRCDPISGHTALYWYRQSLGQGLEFLIYFQGNSAPDKSGLPSDRFSAERTGGSVSTLTIQRTQQEDSAVYLCASSLEFNPNQPQHFGDGTRLSIL.

The rearrangement links TRBV2 to TRBJ2-7, with TRBD2 as a possible D gene (6 bases). The CDR3 contains 14 residues. Trimming took off 4 bases at V and 6 bases at J, with 16 bases between the two ends. Per the germline V gene, CDR1 is SNHLY and CDR2 is FYNNEI. CDR3 bases: TGTGCCAGCAGTGCGGGTCAGGGAGGAGTCGAGCAGTACTTC. Its translation is CASSAGQGGVEQYF.

V and J are TRBV9 and TRBJ1-6, with 9 bases aligning to TRBD1. Germline V gene lookup returns CDR1 SGDLS and CDR2 YYNGEE. After removal of 4 bases from V and 14 bases from J, the junction contained 16 bases not matched to a gene. The CDR3 has 16 amino acids. The CDR3 loop reads CASSPQEGQGGGALHF. In DNA, the CDR3 is TGTGCCAGCAGCCCACAAGAGGGACAGGGAGGGGGGGCCCTCCACTTT. The complete variable domain, with remaining parts taken from reference TRBV9 and TRBJ1-6, reads DSGVTQTPKHLITATGQRVTLRCSPRSGDLSVYWYQQSLDQGLQFLIQYYNGEERAKGNILERFSAQQFPDLHSELNLSSLELGDSALYFCASSPQEGQGGGALHFGNGTRLTVT.

This clone was observed once. The rearrangement joins TRBV7-2 to TRBJ2-3, with 10 bases that match TRBD2. Germline CDR1 is SGHTA and CDR2 is FQGNSA. CDR3 length equals 17 residues. Unmatched junction bases numbered 7, after V lost 1 base and J lost 3 bases. The DNA for the CDR3 is TGTGCCAGCAGCTTAGTTAGCGGGGGGAGGCGGACAGATACGCAGTATTTT. It translates to CASSLVSGGRRTDTQYF. Full variable domain (rest looked up from reference TRBV7-2 and TRBJ2-3): GAGVSQSPSNKVTEKGKDVELRCDPISGHTALYWYRQSLGQGLEFLIYFQGNSAPDKSGLPSDRFSAERTGGSVSTLTIQRTQQEDSAVYLCASSLVSGGRRTDTQYFGPGTRLTVL.

This chain links TRBV28 with TRBJ1-2; D gene uncertain. V dropped 5 bases and J dropped 3 bases, with 10 bases sitting between them. Germline V CDR1 and CDR2: MDHEN, SYDVKM. CDR3 length: 13 residues. CDR3 coding DNA: TGTGCCAGCAGTAGCCAACCGGACTATGGCTACACCTTC. This encodes CASSSQPDYGYTF.

V is TRBV13 and J is TRBJ2-3; D might be TRBD1 (5 bases). This CDR3 contains 14 residues. V was pared by 1 base and J by 9 bases, with 14 bases between. From germline, CDR1 is PRHDT and CDR2 FYEKMQ (reference sequence). The CDR3 spells CASSLAGRSETQYF. CDR3 bases: TGTGCCAGCAGCTTAGCAGGGCGCTCGGAGACGCAGTATTTT. The full variable domain, completed using reference TRBV13 and TRBJ2-3, is AAGVIQSPRHLIKEKRETATLKCYPIPRHDTVYWYQQGPGQDPQFLISFYEKMQSDKGSIPDRFSAQQFSDYHSELNMSSLELGDSALYFCASSLAGRSETQYFGPGTRLTVL.

This chain joins TRBV28 and TRBJ1-3; the D gene is possibly TRBD1 (5 bases). This CDR3 has 14 amino acids. The germline V gene has CDR1 MDHEN and CDR2 SYDVKM. With 5 bases removed from V and 1 base from J, the gap between germline ends came to 9 bases. The CDR3, as DNA: TGTGCCAGCAGTACGACAGCTTCTGGAAACACCATATATTTT. Translation: CASSTTASGNTIYF.

In its sample, this clone was seen once. V usage is TRBV9 and J usage is TRBJ2-1; D is unclear. V lost 0 bases and J lost 6, with 10 bases in between. Per the germline V gene, CDR1 is SGDLS and CDR2 is YYNGEE. The CDR3 is 14 amino acids. CDR3 protein: CASSVEVGFNEQFF. The CDR3 DNA reads TGTGCCAGCAGCGTAGAGGTCGGGTTCAATGAGCAGTTCTTC.

Written as DNA, the CDR3 is TGTGCCAGTAGGGCCCGGGACACTTCCTACGAGCAGTACTTC. Translating it yields CASRARDTSYEQYF. The chain recombines TRBV19 with TRBJ2-7; D may be TRBD1 (6 bases). The CDR3 covers 14 residues. V was pared by 6 bases and J by 1 base, with 13 bases between. In germline, CDR1 is LNHDA, CDR2 SQIVND (reference sequence).

V gene TRBV18 combines with J gene TRBJ2-7, with 7 bases identical to TRBD1. This CDR3 contains 14 residues. With V trimmed by 2 bases and J by 5 bases, 6 bases remained unmatched. Germline values: CDR1 KGHSH, CDR2 LQKENI. The CDR3 is CASSPRDRAHEQYF. CDR3 DNA: TGTGCCAGCTCACCAAGAGACAGGGCCCACGAGCAGTACTTC.

This clone was counted once. This CDR3 is CASSSPFGRMFF. In nucleotides, the CDR3 is TGCGCCAGCAGTTCCCCGTTTGGGAGGATGTTTTTT. The V and J genes are TRBV23-1 and TRBJ1-4, with no clear D. TRBV23-1 is identified as an open reading frame with a role that is uncertain. This CDR3 is 12 amino acids long. Trimming cost V 5 bases and J 15 bases, with 16 bases left between them.

The chain uses TRBV2 and TRBJ1-3; TRBD1 matches at 7 bases. CDR1 is SNHLY, CDR2 FYNNEI, per germline. CDR3 length: 18 amino acids. The V segment lost 6 bases and the J segment 8 bases; nucleotides outside the gene matches: 22. The CDR3: CASRGPTRQGRAADTIYF. CDR3 nucleotides: TGTGCCAGCAGGGGCCCAACCAGACAGGGACGCGCCGCGGACACCATATATTTT.